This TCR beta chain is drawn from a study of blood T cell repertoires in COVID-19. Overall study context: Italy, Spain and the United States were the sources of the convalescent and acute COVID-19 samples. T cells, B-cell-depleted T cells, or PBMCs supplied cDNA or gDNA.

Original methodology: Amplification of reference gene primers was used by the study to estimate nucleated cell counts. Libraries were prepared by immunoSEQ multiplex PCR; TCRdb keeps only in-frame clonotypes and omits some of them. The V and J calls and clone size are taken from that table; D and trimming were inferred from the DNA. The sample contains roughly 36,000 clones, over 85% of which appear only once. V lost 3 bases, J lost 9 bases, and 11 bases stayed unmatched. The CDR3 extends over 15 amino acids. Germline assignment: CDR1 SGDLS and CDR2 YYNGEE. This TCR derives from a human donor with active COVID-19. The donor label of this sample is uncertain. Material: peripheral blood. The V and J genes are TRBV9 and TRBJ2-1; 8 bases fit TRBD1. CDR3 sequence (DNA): TGTGCCAGCAGCGCCGGAGGGCAGGGGGCCGGTGAGCAGTTCTTC. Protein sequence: CASSAGGQGAGEQFF.